The 29 T cell receptor beta chains reported below all come from one sample, sequenced in a study of T cell responses to AZD1222 COVID-19 vaccine (dated by TCRdb to the early 2020s). Reading the label with the study, this specimen's time point is: baseline before first vaccination. Receptor libraries were prepared by the immunoSEQ multiplex PCR assay. Not all clones reach the TCRdb copy of this immuneACCESS table, which keeps in-frame sequences only. Checked studies attribute under half of the gap to unresolved V genes and leave the rest unexplained. The sample contains 100,000 to 150,000 clones, roughly 89% of them found a single time. The ten biggest clones cover approximately 27% of the sample. Sequencing used peripheral blood, obtained on day 0 of AZD1222 vaccination. The source is an adult in good health.

This clone has just one count. This chain links TRBV6-2 or TRBV6-3 with TRBJ2-7, with D possibly matching TRBD2 (6 bases). The CDR3 loop spans 16 amino acids. The germline V and J ends were trimmed by 0 bases and 0 bases, with 12 bases remaining between them. From germline, CDR1 is MNHEY and CDR2 SVGEGT. CDR3 in DNA: TGTGCCAGCAGTTACTCGAAGGGACTGGGCTCCTACGAGCAGTACTTC. This codes for CASSYSKGLGSYEQYF.

This clone was seen only once. The chain couples TRBV15 to TRBJ1-4, with no clear D. In germline, CDR1 is LNHNV, CDR2 YYDKDF (reference sequence). This CDR3 is 14 amino acids long. Trimming pared 8 bases from V and 3 bases from J, leaving 13 bases between. The CDR3 loop reads CATERKSSNEKLFF. CDR3 DNA: TGTGCCACCGAGAGAAAAAGCTCTAATGAAAAACTGTTTTTT.

This chain uses TRBV18 with TRBJ2-7; 8 bases line up with TRBD1. Germline-derived CDR1 and CDR2 are KGHSH and LQKENI. This CDR3 contains 14 residues. V was pared by 5 bases and J by 2 bases, with 5 bases of the junction left unmatched. In DNA form, the CDR3 reads TGTGCCAGCTCAACGGGACAGGACCCCTACGAGCAGTACTTC. Its translation is CASSTGQDPYEQYF.

V usage is TRBV20-1 and J usage is TRBJ2-2; the match to TRBD2 covers 8 bases. This CDR3 is built from 16 residues. V shed 3 bases and J 5 bases; nucleotides not matched to a gene: 11. Germline loops: CDR1 DFQATT, CDR2 SNEGSKA (reference sequence). The CDR3 protein is CSASASGSRGTGELFF. The CDR3 region has the DNA TGCAGTGCTAGTGCCAGCGGGAGCCGTGGGACCGGGGAGCTGTTTTTT.

This chain joins TRBV3-1 (or the pseudogene TRBV3-2) and TRBJ1-2; D gene uncertain. The CDR3 contains 13 residues. Trimming took off 3 bases at V and 4 bases at J, with 9 bases between the two ends. Germline lookup yields CDR1 LGHDT and CDR2 YNNKEL (reference sequence). CDR3 residues: CASSQGEGYGYTF. CDR3 nucleotide sequence: TGTGCCAGCAGCCAGGGAGAGGGCTATGGCTACACCTTC.

The gene calls are TRBV5-1 and TRBJ2-1; D tentatively reads TRBD1 or TRBD2 (5 bases each). Trimming left V 4 bases short and J 1 base short, with 12 bases between. The CDR3 has 15 amino acids. Germline CDR1 and CDR2: SGHRS and YFSETQ. CDR3 sequence (DNA): TGCGCCAGCAGCACGGGACGAACGTCCTACAATGAGCAGTTCTTC. As protein: CASSTGRTSYNEQFF.

The chain couples TRBV6-5 to TRBJ1-6, with D tentatively TRBD1 (5 bases). The CDR3 extends over 14 amino acids. Between the trimmed V and J ends, which lost 6 bases and 9 bases, there was a span of 15 bases. Germline V gene sequence: CDR1 MNHEY, CDR2 SVGAGI. The CDR3 DNA is TGTGCCAGCAGACCCTCGGGGGTTGGTTCACCCCTCCACTTT. Translation gives CASRPSGVGSPLHF.

The rearrangement uses TRBV7-9 and TRBJ1-2; D unresolved. Per germline, CDR1 SEHNR and CDR2 FQNEAQ (reference sequence). The CDR3 consists of 13 residues. V was clipped by 2 bases and J by 5 bases, with 9 bases between them. CDR3 sequence: CASSLSLGYGYTF. DNA of the CDR3: TGTGCCAGCAGCTTAAGTCTAGGGTATGGCTACACCTTC.

The gene calls are TRBV3-1 (or the pseudogene TRBV3-2) and TRBJ2-1, with 7 bases that match TRBD1. The CDR3 runs 15 residues. Per germline, CDR1 LGHDT and CDR2 YNNKEL (reference sequence). The V gene end was trimmed by 1 base and the J gene end by 9 bases; junction bases not matched to a gene: 9. The CDR3 bases are TGTGCCAGCAGCCAAGGAAGCGGACAGGCGTCTGAGCAGTTCTTC. Residues: CASSQGSGQASEQFF.

The rearrangement uses TRBV5-1 and TRBJ1-1; no clear D. This CDR3 comprises 15 residues. V shed 1 base and J shed 4 bases, with 14 bases lying between them. Germline V gene lookup returns CDR1 SGHRS and CDR2 YFSETQ. CDR3 bases: TGCGCCAGCAGCTTGTGGGCCTCCGCCGGCACTGAAGCTTTCTTT. Translation: CASSLWASAGTEAFF.

This clone was observed a single time. This CDR3 is CASRGQGLISEKLFF. CDR3 sequence (DNA): TGCGCCAGCAGGGGACAGGGCCTCATTAGTGAAAAACTGTTTTTT. The chain combines TRBV5-1 with TRBJ1-4; TRBD1 aligns across 9 bases. With 5 bases clipped from V and 7 bases from J, the junction kept 9 bases outside the gene matches. CDR3 length equals 15 residues. The germline V gene has CDR1 SGHRS and CDR2 YFSETQ.

This clone was found once. The chain employs TRBV6-4 and TRBJ1-6; D is uncertain. This CDR3 contains 11 residues. Germline V gives CDR1 MRHNA, CDR2 SNTAGT. Trimming pared 6 bases from V and 14 bases from J, leaving 11 bases between. In DNA, the CDR3 is TGTGCCAGCAGGGCCCCGAGAACCCTCCACTTT. It codes for CASRAPRTLHF.

The chain links TRBV5-5 to TRBJ2-3; 13 bases match TRBD2. There are 16 residues in the CDR3. Germline assignment: CDR1 SGHKS and CDR2 YYEKEE (reference sequence). V gave up 4 bases and J gave up 2 bases; unmatched junction bases: 4. The CDR3 region is CASSIGTSGTTDTQYF. In DNA form, the CDR3 reads TGTGCCAGCAGCATCGGGACTAGCGGGACCACAGATACGCAGTATTTT.

The chain recombines TRBV5-5 with TRBJ1-1; no firm D call. The CDR3 is 13 residues long. The V gene lost 3 bases and the J gene lost 1 base, with 7 bases spanning the gap. Germline assignment: CDR1 SGHKS and CDR2 YYEKEE (reference sequence). The CDR3 loop is CASSSSGNTEAFF. Written as DNA, the CDR3 is TGTGCCAGCAGCTCCTCGGGGAACACTGAAGCTTTCTTT.

The V gene is TRBV5-6, the J gene TRBJ1-1; tentatively, D is TRBD1 (6 bases). The CDR3 length is 15 residues. CDR1 and CDR2 (germline): SGHDT, YYEEEE. With 4 bases removed from V and 0 bases from J, the gap between germline ends came to 13 bases. The CDR3 is CASSRQGNMNTEAFF. The CDR3 DNA reads as TGTGCCAGCAGCCGCCAGGGGAACATGAACACTGAAGCTTTCTTT. Full variable domain (rest looked up from reference TRBV5-6 and TRBJ1-1): DAGVTQSPTHLIKTRGQQVTLRCSPKSGHDTVSWYQQALGQGPQFIFQYYEEEERQRGNFPDRFSGHQFPNYSSELNVNALLLGDSALYLCASSRQGNMNTEAFFGQGTRLTVV.

The CDR3 spells CASNPHDRGPNDSNQPQHF. The CDR3 coding sequence is TGTGCCAGCAACCCTCATGACAGGGGACCTAATGATAGCAATCAGCCCCAGCATTTT. The chain uses TRBV2 and TRBJ1-5; TRBD1 aligns across 8 bases. Germline loops: CDR1 SNHLY, CDR2 FYNNEI. The CDR3 consists of 19 residues. J gave up 0 bases and V 7 bases, and 17 bases lay outside the gene matches.

The chain uses TRBV5-6 and TRBJ2-3, with 7 bases fitting TRBD1. J gave up 2 bases and V 4 bases, and 4 bases lay outside the gene matches. Germline V gene sequence: CDR1 SGHDT, CDR2 YYEEEE. This CDR3 contains 14 residues. The CDR3 region has the DNA TGTGCCAGCAGCACAGGGACAGTCACAGATACGCAGTATTTT. This encodes CASSTGTVTDTQYF.

The chain couples TRBV27 to TRBJ2-7; D possibly corresponds to TRBD2 (7 bases). Trimming shortened V by 2 bases and J by 2 bases, and 16 bases separated the two germline ends. Germline CDR1 reads MNHEY; CDR2 reads SMNVEV (reference sequence). The CDR3 covers 16 residues. This CDR3 is CASSLRDGGLPYEQYF. The CDR3 coding sequence is TGTGCCAGCAGTTTAAGAGACGGGGGGCTTCCCTACGAGCAGTACTTC.

The chain uses TRBV3-1 (or the pseudogene TRBV3-2) and TRBJ1-5; no reliable D call. Per the germline V gene, CDR1 is LGHDT and CDR2 is YNNKEL (reference sequence). Trimming took 1 base from V and 8 from J, leaving 9 bases between them. There are 13 residues in the CDR3. The CDR3 nucleotides read TGTGCCAGCAGCCAAGTGGACGGAGAGCCCCAGCATTTT. As protein: CASSQVDGEPQHF.

CDR3 residues: CASSLAQVPTGELFF. The CDR3 DNA is TGTGCCAGCAGCTTAGCGCAGGTTCCCACCGGGGAGCTGTTTTTT. The V gene is TRBV7-9, the J gene TRBJ2-2; no clear D. The V and J ends lost 0 bases and 4 bases respectively, with 9 bases between them. The CDR3 runs to 15 residues. Germline CDR1 is SEHNR and CDR2 is FQNEAQ (reference sequence).

V and J are TRBV30 and TRBJ1-4; unclear D gene. The CDR3 spans 13 residues. Per germline, CDR1 GTSNPN and CDR2 SVGIG (reference sequence). V lost 0 bases and J lost 4, with 6 bases in between. As DNA, the CDR3 is TGTGCCTGGAGTGTACAGAGTAATGAAAAACTGTTTTTT. Protein product: CAWSVQSNEKLFF.

The rearrangement uses TRBV9 and TRBJ2-2, with D perhaps matching TRBD2 (5 bases). Germline loops: CDR1 SGDLS, CDR2 YYNGEE. Between the trimmed V and J ends, which lost 0 bases and 8 bases, there was a span of 17 bases. CDR3 size: 16 residues. The DNA of the CDR3 is TGTGCCAGCAGCGTAGTCGACCACCGGGGATTAGGGGAGCTGTTTTTT. The encoded protein is CASSVVDHRGLGELFF.

This chain links TRBV7-7 with TRBJ2-7; 11 nucleotides match TRBD2. Losses at the gene ends were 3 bases for V and 2 bases for J; bases not matched to a gene: 6. CDR1 and CDR2 from the germline V gene are SSHAT and FNYEAQ (reference sequence). CDR3 size: 16 residues. The CDR3 nucleotides read TGTGCCAGCAGCTTTAGCGGGGGGGATGAACCCTACGAGCAGTACTTC. This gives the protein CASSFSGGDEPYEQYF.

V usage is TRBV5-8 and J usage is TRBJ1-5; no definite D call. The CDR3 length is 15 residues. The germline gives CDR1 SGHTS, CDR2 YDEGEE. Trimming left V 3 bases short and J 2 bases short, with 12 bases between. The CDR3 DNA follows: TGTGCCAGCAGCTCCCGGTGGGAAGGCAATCAGCCCCAGCATTTT. Its translation is CASSSRWEGNQPQHF.

The rearrangement links TRBV7-2 to TRBJ1-6; D not certain. Trimming took 4 bases from V and 14 from J, leaving 18 bases between them. Germline assignment: CDR1 SGHTA and CDR2 FQGNSA. This CDR3 has 14 amino acids. This CDR3 reads CASSSPMGQATLHF. DNA of the CDR3: TGTGCCAGCAGCTCCCCGATGGGCCAAGCCACCCTCCACTTT.

This clone was detected once. The DNA of the CDR3 is TGTGCCAGCAGCTCACAGGGCTCTGGAAACACCATATATTTT. This encodes CASSSQGSGNTIYF. V gene TRBV9 combines with J gene TRBJ1-3, with a tentative D call TRBD1 (6 bases). Per germline, CDR1 SGDLS and CDR2 YYNGEE. The V end lost 4 bases, the J end lost 0 bases, and 8 bases lay between the germline ends. The CDR3 contains 14 residues.

Here the CDR3 reads CASSLRGASGRPWVTEQFF. CDR3 nucleotides: TGTGCCAGCAGCTTACGGGGGGCTAGCGGGAGACCTTGGGTTACTGAGCAGTTCTTC. The chain links TRBV7-8 to TRBJ2-1, with 10 nucleotides matching TRBD2. Trimming removed 2 bases from V and 9 bases from J; junction bases left unmatched: 19. Germline loops: CDR1 SGHVS, CDR2 FQNEAQ. The CDR3 loop spans 19 amino acids.

The chain couples TRBV12-3 or TRBV12-4 to TRBJ1-1; no reliable D call. With 4 bases removed from V and 3 bases from J, the gap between germline ends came to 9 bases. The CDR3 has 13 amino acids. The CDR3, as DNA: TGTGCCAGCAGTTCGGACGGAGACACTGAAGCTTTCTTT. Its translation: CASSSDGDTEAFF.

The V and J genes are TRBV9 and TRBJ1-5; D is unclear. V lost 3 bases and J lost 1, with 11 bases in between. Looked up from germline, CDR1 is SGDLS and CDR2 is YYNGEE. The CDR3 is made up of 15 amino acids. The CDR3 reads CASSASGISNQPQHF. Here the CDR3 DNA reads TGTGCCAGCAGCGCTTCGGGAATAAGCAATCAGCCCCAGCATTTT.